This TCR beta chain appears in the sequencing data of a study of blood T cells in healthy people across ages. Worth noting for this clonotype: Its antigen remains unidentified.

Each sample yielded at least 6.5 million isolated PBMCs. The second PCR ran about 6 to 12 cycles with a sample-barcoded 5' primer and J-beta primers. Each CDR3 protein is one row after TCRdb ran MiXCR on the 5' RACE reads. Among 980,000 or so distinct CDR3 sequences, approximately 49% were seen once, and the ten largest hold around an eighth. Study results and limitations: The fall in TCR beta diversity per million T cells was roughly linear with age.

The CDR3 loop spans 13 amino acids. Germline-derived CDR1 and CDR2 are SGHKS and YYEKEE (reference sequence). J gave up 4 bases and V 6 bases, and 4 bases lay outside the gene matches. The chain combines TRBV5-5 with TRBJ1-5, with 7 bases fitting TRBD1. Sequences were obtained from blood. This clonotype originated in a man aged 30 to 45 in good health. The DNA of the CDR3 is TGTGCCAGCACCACAGGGGTAAATCAGCCCCAGCATTTT. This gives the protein CASTTGVNQPQHF.